A single sample gave rise to the 17 T cell receptor beta chains below, sequenced in a study of T cells in Graves' hyperthyroidism and ophthalmopathy. Amplified TCR beta CDR3 regions derived from RNA transcripts. With the HTBI primer set, the TCR CDR3 went through a first round of RT-PCR. MiXCR, applied by TCRdb to the multiplex PCR reads, yields one record per CDR3 protein. The sample has hundreds of thousands of distinct CDR3 sequences, approximately 15% seen once; the top ten hold 5% to 7%. Sequences were obtained from blood. These receptors were collected from a woman younger than 45 with Graves' hyperthyroidism that later progressed to Graves' ophthalmopathy.

This chain connects TRBV5-1 to TRBJ2-7, with D possibly being TRBD1 or TRBD2 (5 bases each). The CDR3 consists of 14 residues. The germline V gene has CDR1 SGHRS and CDR2 YFSETQ. V lost 4 bases and J 5 bases, leaving 16 bases between the germline ends. The CDR3 sequence: CASSLLGDADEQYF. The CDR3 nucleotides read TGCGCCAGCAGCCTCTTGGGGGACGCGGACGAGCAGTACTTC.

The rearrangement links TRBV19 to TRBJ2-7, with TRBD1 matching over 11 bases. V was clipped by 2 bases and J by 5 bases; unmatched bases: 14. The germline CDR1 and CDR2 sequences are LNHDA and SQIVND (reference sequence). There are 18 residues in the CDR3. The DNA for the CDR3 is TGTGCCAGTAGTATACGGGGGACAGGGGGACTTTCCCTCCACGAGCAGTACTTC. Amino acids: CASSIRGTGGLSLHEQYF. The variable domain in full, completed from reference TRBV19 and TRBJ2-7, reads DGGITQSPKYLFRKEGQNVTLSCEQNLNHDAMYWYRQDPGQGLRLIYYSQIVNDFQKGDIAEGYSVSREKKESFPLTVTSAQKNPTAFYLCASSIRGTGGLSLHEQYFGPGTRLTVT.

Turning to this clonotype: It may be a read error: a sequence one base away is much more abundant. Because the CDR3 is missing its conserved closing phenylalanine or tryptophan, this is likely a read error. This rearrangement joins TRBV28 to TRBJ1-5; D is unclear. Trimming left V 5 bases short and J 4 bases short, with 6 bases between. The CDR3 loop spans 12 amino acids. Looked up from germline, CDR1 is MDHEN and CDR2 is SYDVKM. The CDR3: CASSLQNQPQHS. In DNA form, the CDR3 reads TGTGCCAGCAGTCTCCAAAATCAGCCCCAGCATTCT.

This clonotype appeared many times. V and J are TRBV27 and TRBJ2-3, with 8 bases that match TRBD1. In germline, CDR1 is MNHEY, CDR2 SMNVEV (reference sequence). The CDR3 length is 17 residues. V lost 5 bases to trimming and J lost 4 bases; unmatched junction nucleotides: 14. The CDR3 reads CASSAPRTGKVPDTQYF. CDR3 coding DNA: TGTGCCAGCAGTGCACCCCGGACAGGGAAGGTGCCAGATACGCAGTATTTT.

This clonotype has ten or more counts. This sequence joins TRBV7-2 and TRBJ2-1; 9 nucleotides line up with TRBD2. The CDR3 contains 16 residues. The trim removed 2 bases at V and 2 bases at J, leaving 4 bases unmatched. Germline CDR1 is SGHTA and CDR2 is FQGNSA. CDR3 region: CASSLSSGKAYNEQFF. The CDR3 nucleotides are TGTGCCAGCAGCTTATCTAGCGGGAAAGCCTACAATGAGCAGTTCTTC.

The sample holds many counts of this clonotype. The CDR3 protein is CASSPGPDSNQPQHF. As DNA, the CDR3 is TGTGCCAGTAGCCCGGGACCAGATAGCAATCAGCCCCAGCATTTT. The V call is TRBV19, the J call TRBJ1-5; D is possibly TRBD1 (5 bases). Germline assignment: CDR1 LNHDA and CDR2 SQIVND (reference sequence). The V end lost 6 bases, the J end lost 0 bases, and 12 bases lay between the germline ends. This CDR3 has 15 residues.

In its sample, this clonotype was seen many times. The chain links TRBV11-2 to TRBJ2-7; 9 bases map to TRBD1. The CDR3 length is 17 residues. From germline, CDR1 is SGHAT and CDR2 FQNNGV. Trimming took 0 bases from V and 4 from J; bases not matched to a gene: 10. The CDR3: CASSLDREDRGLYEQYF. CDR3 DNA sequence: TGTGCCAGCAGCTTAGATCGTGAGGACAGGGGCTTGTACGAGCAGTACTTC.

There are many counts of this clonotype. This sequence joins TRBV12-3 or TRBV12-4 and TRBJ1-2, with TRBD1 identical over 9 bases. The ends lost 5 bases at V and 2 bases at J; junction bases unmatched: 3. This CDR3 contains 14 residues. The CDR3 DNA reads TGTGCCAGCAGTGGGGACAGGGTAAACTATGGCTACACCTTC. Protein sequence: CASSGDRVNYGYTF.

About this clonotype: A much bigger clone sits one base away, suggesting this may be a read error. The V call is TRBV5-4, the J call TRBJ2-3; TRBD1 is a possible D gene (6 bases). Germline V gene data show CDR1 as SGHNT and CDR2 as YYREEE (reference sequence). This CDR3 is built from 14 residues. The CDR3 DNA is TGTGCCAGCAGCTTGGAGGGGGACACAGATATGCAGTATTTT. Its translation: CASSLEGDTDMQYF.

This chain links TRBV7-9 with TRBJ2-7; possibly TRBD1 or TRBD2 for D (5 bases each). This CDR3 has 15 residues. Germline V lookup: CDR1 SEHNR, CDR2 FQNEAQ (reference sequence). V was cut by 1 base and J by 7 bases, with 17 bases left in between. The CDR3 region is CASSLGGTGAVEQYF. The CDR3 DNA reads TGTGCCAGCAGCTTAGGAGGGACGGGTGCGGTGGAGCAGTACTTC.

This clonotype was recorded many times. The V and J genes are TRBV7-9 and TRBJ2-7; 9 bases align to TRBD2. Germline V lookup: CDR1 SEHNR, CDR2 FQNEAQ (reference sequence). The CDR3 consists of 16 residues. The ends lost 4 bases at V and 2 bases at J; junction bases unmatched: 9. The CDR3 nucleotides read TGTGCCAGCAGCTACAAGGGCGGGAGGGCCACCTACGAGCAGTACTTC. This codes for CASSYKGGRATYEQYF.

Note on this clonotype: The conserved final phenylalanine or tryptophan is absent from the CDR3, which likely points to a read error. The chain recombines TRBV5-6 with TRBJ1-2, with D possibly matching TRBD1 (6 bases). CDR1 and CDR2 from the germline V gene are SGHDT and YYEEEE. Trimming shortened V by 4 bases and J by 1 base, and 8 bases separated the two germline ends. The CDR3 totals 13 residues. This CDR3 is CASSVDSNYGYTS. In DNA, the CDR3 is TGTGCCAGCAGCGTGGACAGTAACTATGGCTACACCTCC.

The chain links TRBV20-1 to TRBJ1-1, with D possibly TRBD1 on 6 matching bases. The CDR3 runs 14 residues. The V and J ends lost 3 bases and 2 bases respectively, with 13 bases between them. The V gene's germline CDR1 is DFQATT and CDR2 SNEGSKA (reference sequence). CDR3 amino acids: CSARVGQPNTEAFF. The CDR3 region has the DNA TGCAGTGCTAGGGTAGGACAGCCTAACACTGAAGCTTTCTTT.

The table lists this clonotype with many counts. This rearrangement joins TRBV7-9 to TRBJ1-2; D is undetermined. CDR1 SEHNR and CDR2 FQNEAQ come from the germline V gene (reference sequence). The CDR3 extends over 13 amino acids. The ends were cut back, 5 bases at V and 6 bases at J, with 13 bases in the middle. CDR3 sequence (DNA): TGTGCCAGCAGCAAAGTAGAGGAGCATGGCTACACCTTC. This encodes CASSKVEEHGYTF.

The chain combines TRBV6-2 or TRBV6-3 with TRBJ1-1; the match to TRBD1 covers 7 bases. The CDR3 extends over 16 amino acids. The V gene end was trimmed by 1 base and the J gene end by 3 bases; junction bases not matched to a gene: 8. In germline, CDR1 is MNHEY, CDR2 SVGEGT. Here the CDR3 DNA reads TGTGCCAGCAGTTACTTATGGAGGGGGCTTCACACTGAAGCTTTCTTT. This translates into CASSYLWRGLHTEAFF.

There are many counts of this clonotype. The rearrangement joins TRBV5-1 to TRBJ2-1; D not certain. This CDR3 comprises 12 residues. Per the germline V gene, CDR1 is SGHRS and CDR2 is YFSETQ. V was trimmed by 5 bases and J by 5 bases, leaving 8 bases between them. DNA of the CDR3: TGCGCCAGCAGGGTAGGGAACAATGAGCAGTTCTTC. This translates into CASRVGNNEQFF.

This clonotype was seen a handful of times. A much larger clone sits a single nucleotide away, making a read error possible. The chain is built from TRBV2 and TRBJ2-2, with D perhaps TRBD1 or TRBD2 (5 bases each). Looked up from germline, CDR1 is SNHLY and CDR2 is FYNNEI. The CDR3 totals 13 residues. CDR3 protein: CASSGSEFGGLFF. The CDR3 nucleotides read TGTGCCAGCAGTGGGTCGGAGTTTGGGGGGCTGTTTTTT.